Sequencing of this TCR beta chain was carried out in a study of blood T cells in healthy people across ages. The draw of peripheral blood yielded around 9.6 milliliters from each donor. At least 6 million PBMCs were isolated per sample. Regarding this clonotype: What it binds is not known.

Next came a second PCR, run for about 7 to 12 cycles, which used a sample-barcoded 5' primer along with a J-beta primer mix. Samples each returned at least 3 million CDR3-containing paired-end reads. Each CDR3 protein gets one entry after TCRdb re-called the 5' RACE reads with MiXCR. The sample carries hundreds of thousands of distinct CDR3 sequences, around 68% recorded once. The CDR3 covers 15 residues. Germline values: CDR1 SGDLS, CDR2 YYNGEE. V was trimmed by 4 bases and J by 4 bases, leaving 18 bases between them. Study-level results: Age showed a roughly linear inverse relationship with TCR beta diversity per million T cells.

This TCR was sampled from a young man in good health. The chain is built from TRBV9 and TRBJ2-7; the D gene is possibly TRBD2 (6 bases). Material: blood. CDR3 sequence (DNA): TGTGCCAGCAGCCCTAGCGTAGTTGGACGATACGAGCAGTACTTC. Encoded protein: CASSPSVVGRYEQYF.